This T cell receptor (beta chain) is drawn from a study of human thymus T cells. Concerning this clone itself: Its antigen is as yet unknown.

Findings of the study overall: Seemingly biased V and J gene usage marked thymic and blood repertoires. Related research described thymic repertoires that were highly overlapping among unrelated individuals.

The thymus tissue came from resections taken during corrective heart surgery. Donors were healthy Finnish babies undergoing corrective operations for congenital heart defects. Looked up from germline, CDR1 is SGDLS and CDR2 is YYNGEE. CDR3 length equals 16 residues. The J segment lost 2 bases and the V segment lost 4 bases, leaving 6 bases of the junction unmatched. Sequencing was performed with immunoSEQ multiplex PCR; in TCRdb, only in-frame clones are kept and a portion is missing. The sample carries about 130,000 clones, over 85% recorded once. The sequenced sample was thymus tissue. The source is a boy in the first two years of life with a congenital heart defect but otherwise immunologically healthy. The V and J genes are TRBV9 and TRBJ2-1, with 10 bases lining up with TRBD1. This CDR3 reads CASSFRDRGTYNEQFF. As DNA, the CDR3 is TGTGCCAGCAGCTTTCGGGACAGGGGTACCTACAATGAGCAGTTCTTC.